The entry that follows covers one T cell receptor (beta chain) sequence. What it binds is unknown. This record belongs to a study of T cell repertoires in cytomegalovirus infection. Across the study: Carrying CMV and the relevant HLA type showed in public TCR beta signatures. Study-wide findings and caveats: Clonotype analysis showed dominance of the ex vivo response by HLA-C-restricted CMV-specific TCR beta clonotypes. Cumulative public TCR beta family frequency identified CMV carriers with the relevant HLA.

Per germline, CDR1 SGHVS and CDR2 FQNEAQ. V gave up 5 bases and J gave up 9 bases; unmatched junction bases: 15. The CDR3 runs 16 residues. TCRdb processed the reads anew with MiXCR; each CDR3 protein has one entry. The sample holds some 180,000 distinct CDR3 sequences, roughly a sixth seen once. Sequenced input: CD8+ T cells from PBMCs. The gene calls are TRBV7-8 and TRBJ2-1; TRBD2 matches at 8 bases. The sequence was obtained from a human donor in good health (CMV status not recorded). Some clones in this sample may be carry-over from other donors' samples. This CDR3 reads CASSIFGTSYFGEQFF. The CDR3 nucleotides read TGTGCCAGCAGCATCTTCGGGACTAGTTATTTCGGTGAGCAGTTCTTC.